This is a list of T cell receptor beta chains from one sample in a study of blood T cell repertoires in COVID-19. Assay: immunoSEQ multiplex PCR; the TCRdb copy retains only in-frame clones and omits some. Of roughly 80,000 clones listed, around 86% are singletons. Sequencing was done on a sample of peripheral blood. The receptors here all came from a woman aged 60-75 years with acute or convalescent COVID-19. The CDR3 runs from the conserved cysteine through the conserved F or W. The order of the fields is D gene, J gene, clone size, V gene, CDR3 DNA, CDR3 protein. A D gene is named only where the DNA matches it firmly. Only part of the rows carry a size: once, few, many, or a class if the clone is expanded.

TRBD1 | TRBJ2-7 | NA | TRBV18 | TGTGCCAGCTCACCAATGAGGCCGGGACAGGGTTACGAGCAGTACTTC | CASSPMRPGQGYEQYF
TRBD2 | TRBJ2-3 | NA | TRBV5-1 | TGCGCCAGCAGCCTCGAAGTAGCGGGAGGGTATACAGATACGCAGTATTTT | CASSLEVAGGYTDTQYF
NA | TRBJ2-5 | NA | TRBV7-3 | TGTGCCAGCAGCTTAGGGGGCGGGGAGACCCAGTACTTC | CASSLGGGETQYF
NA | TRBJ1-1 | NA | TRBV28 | TGTGCCAGCCTCGGGGGTAACACTGAAGCTTTCTTT | CASLGGNTEAFF
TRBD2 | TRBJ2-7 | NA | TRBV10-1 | TGCGCCAGCAGTGGGCATAGCGGGAGGTCCTACGAGCAGTACTTC | CASSGHSGRSYEQYF
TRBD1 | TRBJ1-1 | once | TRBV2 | TGTGCCAGCAGTATACGAGACAGGGGAGGGACTGAAGCTTTCTTT | CASSIRDRGGTEAFF
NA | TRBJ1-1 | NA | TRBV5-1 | TGCGCCAGCAGCTTCTCGACAGTCATGAACACTGAAGCTTTCTTT | CASSFSTVMNTEAFF
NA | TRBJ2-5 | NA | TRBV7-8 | TGTGCCAGCAGCTTAGACAGCAGGGGCGTCGCGGAGACCCAGTACTTC | CASSLDSRGVAETQYF
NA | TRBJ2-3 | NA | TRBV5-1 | TGCGCCAGCAGCTTGGAATCTGAGACAGATACGCAGTATTTT | CASSLESETDTQYF
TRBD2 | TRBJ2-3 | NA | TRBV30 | TGTGCCTGGGACCCGGGACTAGCGGCCAATACGCAGTATTTT | CAWDPGLAANTQYF
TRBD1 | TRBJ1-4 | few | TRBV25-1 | TGTGCCAGCAGTGCCAGACAGGGGTTGTCTGAAAAACTGTTTTTT | CASSARQGLSEKLFF
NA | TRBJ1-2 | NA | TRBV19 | TGTGCCAGTAGACCCCTCGAGGGTGGGGGGAACTATGGCTACACCTTC | CASRPLEGGGNYGYTF
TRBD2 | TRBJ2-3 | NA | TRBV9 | TGTGCCAGCAGCGTAGCCGCGACTAGCGGGGGGAAGGCAGATACGCAGTATTTT | CASSVAATSGGKADTQYF
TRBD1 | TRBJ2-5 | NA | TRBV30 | TGTGCCTTCGACAGGGCGAGAAGGGAGACCCAGTACTTC | CAFDRARRETQYF
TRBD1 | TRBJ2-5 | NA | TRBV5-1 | TGCGCCAGCAGCTCCAGAAACAGGGGGCTAAAGGAGACCCAGTACTTC | CASSSRNRGLKETQYF
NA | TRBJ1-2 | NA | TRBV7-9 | TGTGCCAGCAGCTTAGGTAGGACAGCTCCGTATGGCTACACCTTC | CASSLGRTAPYGYTF
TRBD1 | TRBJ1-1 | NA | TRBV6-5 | TGTGCCAGCAGTTACCAGTCAGGGGGTTACACTGAAGCTTTCTTT | CASSYQSGGYTEAFF
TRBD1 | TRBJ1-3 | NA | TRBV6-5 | TGTGCCAGTTCCGGGACAGTTGGAAACACCATATATTTT | CASSGTVGNTIYF
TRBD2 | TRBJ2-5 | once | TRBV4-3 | TGCGCCAGCAGCCATGCAAGCGGGGGCAACCAAGAGACCCAGTACTTC | CASSHASGGNQETQYF
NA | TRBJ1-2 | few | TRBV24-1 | TGTGCCACCAGTGATTCACCACTAAACTATGGCTACACCTTC | CATSDSPLNYGYTF
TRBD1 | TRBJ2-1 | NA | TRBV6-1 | TGTGCCAGCAGTGCTCCCCGGGACAGGGGCCACAATGAGCAGTTCTTC | CASSAPRDRGHNEQFF
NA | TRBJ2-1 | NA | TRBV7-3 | TGTGCCAGCAGCCAAAGTCCAGGGGCGCCGTACAATGAGCAGTTCTTC | CASSQSPGAPYNEQFF
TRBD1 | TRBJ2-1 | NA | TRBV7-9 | TGTGCCAGCAGCTTAATAGGGGGCGGAAGGAGGCAGTTCTTC | CASSLIGGGRRQFF
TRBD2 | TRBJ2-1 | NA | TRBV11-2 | TGTGCCAGCAGCTTAGATGAGGGACTAGGGTGGTTCTTC | CASSLDEGLGWFF
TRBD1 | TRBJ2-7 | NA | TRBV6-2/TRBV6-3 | TGTGCCAGCAGTTACTCGATGGACAGGGGAGGCGACTACGAGCAGTACTTC | CASSYSMDRGGDYEQYF
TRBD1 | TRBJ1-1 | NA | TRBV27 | TGTGCCAGCAGTTTATCGGTCAGGGGGTCGACTGAAGCTTTCTTT | CASSLSVRGSTEAFF
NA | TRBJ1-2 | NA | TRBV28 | TGTGCCAGCAGTTTAATGGGGCAGAACCTCCGAGGCTACACCTTC | CASSLMGQNLRGYTF
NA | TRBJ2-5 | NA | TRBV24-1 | TGTGCCACCAGTGATCCTGGTGGTTCCGGGGAGACCCAGTACTTC | CATSDPGGSGETQYF
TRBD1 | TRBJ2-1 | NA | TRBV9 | TGTGCCAGCAGCCTACAGGGGGACTCCTACAATGAGCAGTTCTTC | CASSLQGDSYNEQFF
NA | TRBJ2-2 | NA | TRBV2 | TGTGCCAGCAGCCCTTTCCTCGCCGGGGAGCTGTTTTTT | CASSPFLAGELFF